The 6 T cell receptor beta chains listed next were all sequenced from one sample in a study of T cells after posttransplantation cyclophosphamide. Sampled 1 year posttransplant, controls received myeloablative marrow transplants, methotrexate and a calcineurin inhibitor. Assay: immunoSEQ multiplex PCR; the TCRdb copy retains only in-frame clones and omits some. The sample has fewer than 25,000 clones, around 90% seen once. The sequences come from PBMCs, collected after an allogeneic stem cell transplant with a calcineurin inhibitor and methotrexate. Receptors originate from a female patient between 50 and 59 years old who received an allogeneic stem cell transplant from an unrelated donor, was CMV-positive, and had chronic GVHD only. Some of the T cells may derive from the graft donor.

The chain joins TRBV20-1 to TRBJ2-7; D might be TRBD2 (5 bases). The V and J ends lost 6 bases and 2 bases respectively, with 5 bases between them. The CDR3 contains 10 residues. Germline values: CDR1 DFQATT, CDR2 SNEGSKA (reference sequence). Written as DNA, the CDR3 is TGCAGTGCGACTACCTACGAGCAGTACTTC. This codes for CSATTYEQYF.

The chain employs TRBV5-4 and TRBJ2-5; TRBD1 might be the D (5 bases). V was cut by 4 bases and J by 4 bases, with 14 bases left in between. Per germline, CDR1 SGHNT and CDR2 YYREEE (reference sequence). This CDR3 is 14 amino acids long. CDR3 sequence: CASSPPGNRETQYF. The CDR3 nucleotides read TGTGCCAGCAGCCCTCCAGGGAATAGAGAGACCCAGTACTTC.

The chain employs TRBV7-9 and TRBJ2-1, with TRBD2 matching 12 bases. Germline CDR1 is SEHNR and CDR2 is FQNEAQ (reference sequence). This CDR3 spans 18 amino acids. The junction had 15 bases not matched to a gene; V was cut back by 5 bases and J by 7 bases. The CDR3 nucleotides are TGTGCCAGCAGCCTCGGGTCGGCTAGCGGGAGGGGAAGGAATGAGCAGTTCTTC. Translation gives CASSLGSASGRGRNEQFF. The full variable domain, rest sourced from reference TRBV7-9 and TRBJ2-1, is DTGVSQNPRHKITKRGQNVTFRCDPISEHNRLYWYRQTLGQGPEFLTYFQNEAQLEKSRLLSDRFSAERPKGSFSTLEIQRTEQGDSAMYLCASSLGSASGRGRNEQFFGPGTRLTVL.

The rearrangement links TRBV5-4 to TRBJ2-3; 12 bases agree with TRBD1. V lost 4 bases, J lost 5 bases, and 8 bases stayed unmatched. CDR3 length: 16 residues. Germline V gene data show CDR1 as SGHNT and CDR2 as YYREEE (reference sequence). Here the CDR3 reads CASSHGRDRGRDTQYF. The CDR3 DNA sequence: TGTGCCAGCAGCCATGGACGGGACAGGGGGCGAGATACGCAGTATTTT.

The rearrangement joins TRBV18 to TRBJ2-2; D may be TRBD2 (6 bases). This CDR3 is built from 15 residues. V was trimmed by 5 bases and J by 4 bases, leaving 14 bases between them. Germline V gives CDR1 KGHSH, CDR2 LQKENI. The CDR3 DNA follows: TGTGCCAGCTCATGGGCTAGCGCACCCACCGGGGAGCTGTTTTTT. Encoded protein: CASSWASAPTGELFF.

The chain uses TRBV18 and TRBJ2-7, with D possibly TRBD2 on 5 matching bases. The V end was cut by 3 bases, the J end by 7 bases, with 19 bases between. There are 15 residues in the CDR3. Germline CDR1 reads KGHSH; CDR2 reads LQKENI. The CDR3 sequence: CASSPLSGMFKEQYF. The CDR3 DNA reads as TGTGCCAGCTCACCCCTTTCCGGGATGTTTAAAGAGCAGTACTTC.